This T cell receptor beta chain was found in a study of T-cell memory formation after mild COVID-19. TCRdb re-called the 5' RACE reads through MiXCR, storing one row per CDR3 protein. The profile shows about 150,000 distinct CDR3 sequences, under 30% of them singletons. Trimming took 0 bases from V and 8 from J, leaving 8 bases between them. From germline, CDR1 is SGHDT and CDR2 YYEEEE. The CDR3 is 12 residues long. The source is an adult woman who had mild COVID-19 (a few samples of this study predate the infection). Cell type and time point are not known. The sample consisted of PBMCs or a T cell subset sorted from them (not recorded which). The genes are TRBV5-6 and TRBJ1-1; D not certain. The CDR3 DNA is TGTGCCAGCAGCTTGGCCACGGGGGAAGCTTTCTTT. This gives the protein CASSLATGEAFF.